A selection of T cell receptor beta chains follows, all from one sample in a study of blood T cell repertoires in COVID-19. Repertoires were generated with immunoSEQ multiplex PCR, while TCRdb's copy carries only in-frame clones and drops some. The table includes around 340,000 clones, approximately 89% detected once. The sequenced sample was peripheral blood. These receptors were obtained from a woman aged 60-75 years with COVID-19, enrolled during active disease. Both conserved end residues are part of each CDR3. A D gene is named only where the DNA matches it firmly. The size entry is marked missing in some rows and otherwise reads once, few, many or a size class.

>TRBV19|TRBD1|16|-|TRBJ1-1
TGTGCCAGTAGTATAGGTCAGGGGGCCGCGGGGACTGAAGCTTTCTTT
CASSIGQGAAGTEAFF
>TRBV9|TRBD1|15|-|TRBJ2-2
TGTGCCAGCAGCGTCGGGACAGTGAACACCGGGGAGCTGTTTTTT
CASSVGTVNTGELFF
>TRBV3-1/TRBV3-2|-|12|-|TRBJ2-7
TGTGCCAGCAGCCAAGCAGGAAACGAGCAGTACTTC
CASSQAGNEQYF
>TRBV5-1|-|15|once|TRBJ2-5
TGCGCCAGCAGCGCTGACGGGGGGCCCGGAGAGACCCAGTACTTC
CASSADGGPGETQYF
>TRBV24-1|-|12|-|TRBJ2-1
TGTGCCACCAGTGTCGAGACAGGTCAGCAGTTCTTC
CATSVETGQQFF
>TRBV24-1|TRBD1|13|-|TRBJ2-7
TGTGCCACCAGTAAGGGGGCCTCCTACGAGCAGTACTTC
CATSKGASYEQYF
>TRBV3-1/TRBV3-2|TRBD1|16|-|TRBJ2-1
TGTGCCAGCAGCCAGGAAGGGGGCGTATTTTACGAGATGCAGTTCTTC
CASSQEGGVFYEMQFF
>TRBV29-1|TRBD2|13|once|TRBJ2-5
TGCAGCGTTGATGGCGGGGGGCAAGAGACCCAGTACTTC
CSVDGGGQETQYF
>TRBV2|-|12|-|TRBJ2-3
TGTGCCAGCACCCTAATTAATTCGGCGCAGTATTTT
CASTLINSAQYF
>TRBV5-4|-|15|-|TRBJ2-4
TGTGCCAGCAGCTTACAGGGGGGGAGCAAAAACATTCAGTACTTC
CASSLQGGSKNIQYF
>TRBV27|-|14|-|TRBJ1-6
TGTGCCAGCAGCTATGGACAGATGAATTCACCCCTCCACTTT
CASSYGQMNSPLHF
>TRBV29-1|TRBD1|13|-|TRBJ2-7
TGCAGCGCCATGGGACAGGGGAATTACGAGCAGTACTTC
CSAMGQGNYEQYF
>TRBV6-5|-|15|-|TRBJ2-7
TGTGCCAGCATGTCGTCAGCGGCCGGTACATACGAGCAGTACTTC
CASMSSAAGTYEQYF
>TRBV2|TRBD1|15|-|TRBJ1-1
TGTGCCAGCAGTGATGGGGCAGGGGGGAGCACTGAAGCTTTCTTT
CASSDGAGGSTEAFF
>TRBV19|-|15|-|TRBJ2-3
TGTGCCAGTAGGGCCATAACGGGGGGCACAGATACGCAGTATTTT
CASRAITGGTDTQYF
>TRBV6-5|TRBD1|14|-|TRBJ1-2
TGTGCCAGCAGTTCAGGTGGGACAGGGGAAGGCTACACCTTC
CASSSGGTGEGYTF
>TRBV12-3/TRBV12-4|TRBD1|12|-|TRBJ1-2
TGTGCCAGCAGTTTAGCAGGGGGCGGCTACACCTTC
CASSLAGGGYTF
>TRBV29-1|-|12|-|TRBJ2-7
TGCAGCGTTGTCTCCCCTCGGGGCGAGCAGTACTTC
CSVVSPRGEQYF
>TRBV2|-|14|-|TRBJ1-1
TGTGCCAGCAGTGGGCAAGGGGTGAACACTGAAGCTTTCTTT
CASSGQGVNTEAFF
>TRBV6-6|TRBD2|15|-|TRBJ2-1
TGTGCCAGCATCAAGGGGCTAGCGGGCTACAATGAGCAGTTCTTC
CASIKGLAGYNEQFF
>TRBV6-5|-|13|-|TRBJ1-1
TGTGCCAGCTATGGAGACAGTAGTCCTGAAGCTTTCTTT
CASYGDSSPEAFF
>TRBV5-1|-|16|-|TRBJ2-7
TGCGCCAGCAGCTCCCAGTCGGACGGCGGAGGGGACGAGCAGTACTTC
CASSSQSDGGGDEQYF
>TRBV11-1|-|15|-|TRBJ2-1
TGTGCCAGCAGCTTGAGCCTGGCTGGGCGCCACGAGCAGTTCTTC
CASSLSLAGRHEQFF
>TRBV6-5|TRBD1|13|-|TRBJ1-1
TGTGCCAGCAAGGGACAGGGAGTCACTGAAGCTTTCTTT
CASKGQGVTEAFF
>TRBV23-1|TRBD1|10|once|TRBJ1-2
TGCGCCAGCACCAGGGGGCGGAACACCTTC
CASTRGRNTF
>TRBV2|-|11|-|TRBJ2-7
TGTGCAACCTTGAGGGGGTCTGAGCAGTACTTC
CATLRGSEQYF